The 3 T cell receptor beta chains listed next were all sequenced from one sample in a study of blood T cell repertoires in COVID-19. Some clones are missing from TCRdb's copy, which holds only in-frame ones; the method was immunoSEQ multiplex PCR. Among 44,000 or so clones listed, around 85% were seen once. The sample consisted of peripheral blood. These TCRs come from a man in his fifties or sixties with active COVID-19.

The chain couples TRBV28 to TRBJ1-2, with 9 nucleotides matching TRBD1. V was clipped by 5 bases and J by 7 bases; unmatched bases: 11. Germline CDR1 is MDHEN and CDR2 is SYDVKM. CDR3 size: 15 residues. Here the CDR3 reads CASSTGQGFISGYTF. DNA of the CDR3: TGTGCCAGCAGTACTGGACAGGGGTTCATCTCTGGCTACACCTTC.

V and J are TRBV12-5 and TRBJ1-1; 10 bases align to TRBD1. The trim removed 7 bases at V and 5 bases at J, leaving 4 bases unmatched. Germline loops: CDR1 LGHNT, CDR2 FRNRAP. The CDR3 sequence is 13 residues long. The DNA of the CDR3 is TGTGCTAGTGAACGGGACAGGGGTACTGAAGCTTTCTTT. Translation: CASERDRGTEAFF.

The chain uses TRBV6-5 and TRBJ2-5; 8 bases fit TRBD1. V lost 6 bases to trimming and J lost 5 bases; unmatched junction nucleotides: 8. Germline CDR1 is MNHEY and CDR2 is SVGAGI. This CDR3 comprises 14 residues. The chain's CDR3 is CASSGTGAGETQYF. CDR3 bases: TGTGCCAGCAGCGGGACAGGAGCCGGGGAGACCCAGTACTTC.